This T cell receptor beta chain was sequenced during a study of T cells after yellow fever vaccination. Regarding the study as a whole: The secondary response was weaker but peaked faster, day 5 versus 15. Most primary-vaccination clones recurred post-booster (roughly 96% CD4, about 87% CD8). One caveat is that FACS-sorted repertoires could contain abundant clonotypes contaminating from the bulk population.

The study made its TCR cDNA through 5'RACE template switching. That step introduced a universal primer site along with UMIs. MiXCR was run by TCRdb on the 5' RACE reads, yielding one entry per CDR3 protein. Of 550,000 or so distinct CDR3 sequences listed, 15% to 20% were seen once; the top ten hold 14%. A note on this clonotype: Its specificity is not known.

V was cut by 0 bases and J by 9 bases, with 10 bases left in between. The CDR3 runs 14 residues. Germline loops: CDR1 SGHRS, CDR2 YFSETQ. Here the sequenced sample was PBMCs, taken 15 days after the yellow fever booster vaccination. V gene TRBV5-1 combines with J gene TRBJ1-6, with a weak D call TRBD1 (6 bases). The sequence came from a man under 40 who received the YFV17D yellow fever vaccine. The CDR3 bases are TGCGCCAGCAGCTTGGGACAGGAGAGTTCACCCCTCCACTTT. As protein: CASSLGQESSPLHF.